The sequence of this T cell receptor (beta chain) was determined in a study of vaccination and CD4 T cells after COVID-19. Turning to the study itself: Diagnosis preceded the drawing of post-COVID samples by a median around 100 days (range 35 to 161).

Note on this clonotype: Its antigen is unidentified.

This CDR3 has 17 residues. V lost 1 base and J lost 3; bases outside the gene matches: 11. Germline CDR1 is SGHVS and CDR2 is FNYEAQ. The treatment here: roughly ten-day PBMC culture with coronavirus spike peptide pools or control peptides (ViraFEST assay). The Oncomine TCR Beta short-read assay was applied to DNA of cultured CD4+ T cells. TCRdb re-derived calls from the PCR reads in MiXCR, one entry per CDR3 protein. The table includes nearly 15,000 distinct CDR3 sequences, roughly 74% detected once. The TCR was taken from a human donor who received a COVID-19 vaccine. Sequencing used CD4+ T cells from blood, cultured in vitro, obtained after SARS-CoV-2 vaccination. The chain combines TRBV7-6 with TRBJ2-5, with TRBD2 identical over 7 bases. In DNA form, the CDR3 reads TGTGCCAGCAGCTTAGATCAGGGAGGGCCAGAGGAAGAGACCCAGTACTTC. This sequence encodes CASSLDQGGPEEETQYF.